This T cell receptor (beta chain) was sequenced for a study of blood T cell repertoires in COVID-19. Study context: Both acute and convalescent COVID-19 samples were obtained from the United States, Italy and Spain. T cells, B-cell-depleted T cells, or PBMCs supplied cDNA or gDNA.

Per the authors' pipeline: Reference gene primer amplification yielded estimated nucleated cell counts. Profiling relied on immunoSEQ multiplex PCR, and the TCRdb table lists in-frame clones only, not all of them. V and J calls and clone size are copied from that table; D and trimming were computed from the DNA. This table has tens of thousands of clones, around 73% appearing once. Sequences were obtained from peripheral blood. The TCR comes from a woman aged 65 to 85 with acute or convalescent COVID-19.

The CDR3 DNA is TGTGCCAGCAGTTCAGCAGGACAGGTGGGGGGCTACAATGAGCAGTTCTTC. This sequence encodes CASSSAGQVGGYNEQFF. The genes are TRBV7-3 and TRBJ2-1; TRBD1 might be the D (7 bases). V dropped 6 bases and J dropped 3 bases, with 21 bases sitting between them. Germline CDR1 and CDR2: SGHTA and FQGTGA. CDR3 length equals 17 residues.